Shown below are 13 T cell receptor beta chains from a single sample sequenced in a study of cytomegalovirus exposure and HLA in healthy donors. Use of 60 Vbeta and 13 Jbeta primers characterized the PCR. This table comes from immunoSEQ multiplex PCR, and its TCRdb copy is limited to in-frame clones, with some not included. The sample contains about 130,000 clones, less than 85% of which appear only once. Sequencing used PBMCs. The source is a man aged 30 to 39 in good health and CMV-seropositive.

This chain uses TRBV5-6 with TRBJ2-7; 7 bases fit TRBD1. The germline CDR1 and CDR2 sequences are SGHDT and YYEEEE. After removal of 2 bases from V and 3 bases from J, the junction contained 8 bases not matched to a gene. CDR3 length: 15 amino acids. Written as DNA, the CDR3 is TGTGCCAGCAGCTTCCTTGGGACAGCATACTACGAGCAGTACTTC. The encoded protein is CASSFLGTAYYEQYF.

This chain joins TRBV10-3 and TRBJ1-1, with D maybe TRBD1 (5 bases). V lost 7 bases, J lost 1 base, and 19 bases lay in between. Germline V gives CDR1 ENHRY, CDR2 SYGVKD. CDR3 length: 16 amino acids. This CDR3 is CAITARGSDRNTEAFF. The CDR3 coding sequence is TGTGCCATCACCGCGCGGGGCTCAGACAGGAACACTGAAGCTTTCTTT.

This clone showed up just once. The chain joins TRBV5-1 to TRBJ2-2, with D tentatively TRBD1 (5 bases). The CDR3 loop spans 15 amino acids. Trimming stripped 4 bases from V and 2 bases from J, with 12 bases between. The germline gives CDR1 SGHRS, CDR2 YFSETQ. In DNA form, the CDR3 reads TGCGCCAGCAGCAAAATGACAGCTAACACCGGGGAGCTGTTTTTT. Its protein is CASSKMTANTGELFF.

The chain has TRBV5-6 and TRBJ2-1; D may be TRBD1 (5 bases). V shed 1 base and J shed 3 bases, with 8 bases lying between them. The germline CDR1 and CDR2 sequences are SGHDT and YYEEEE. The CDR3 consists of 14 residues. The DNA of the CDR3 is TGTGCCAGCAGCTTGTGGCAGGGCTACAATGAGCAGTTCTTC. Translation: CASSLWQGYNEQFF. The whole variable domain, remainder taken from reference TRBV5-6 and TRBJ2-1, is DAGVTQSPTHLIKTRGQQVTLRCSPKSGHDTVSWYQQALGQGPQFIFQYYEEEERQRGNFPDRFSGHQFPNYSSELNVNALLLGDSALYLCASSLWQGYNEQFFGPGTRLTVL.

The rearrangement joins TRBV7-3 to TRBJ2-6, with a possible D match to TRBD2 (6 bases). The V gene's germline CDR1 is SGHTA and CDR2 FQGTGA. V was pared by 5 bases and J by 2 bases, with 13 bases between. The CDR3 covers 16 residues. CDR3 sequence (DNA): TGTGCCAGCAGCCCCCTAGCGTCTACTGGGGCCAACGTCCTGACTTTC. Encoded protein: CASSPLASTGANVLTF.

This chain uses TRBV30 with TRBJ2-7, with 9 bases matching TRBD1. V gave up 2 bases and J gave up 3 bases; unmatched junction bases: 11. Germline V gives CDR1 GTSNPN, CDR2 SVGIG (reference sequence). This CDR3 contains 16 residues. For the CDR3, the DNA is TGTGCCTGGAGTCCTCAGGGGTCGACAGGGGGCTACGAGCAGTACTTC. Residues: CAWSPQGSTGGYEQYF.

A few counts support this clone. For the CDR3, the DNA is TGTGCCAGCAGCTTACCCCCCGGGGACACTGAAGCTTTCTTT. This translates into CASSLPPGDTEAFF. The chain has TRBV13 and TRBJ1-1; the D is unclear. There are 14 residues in the CDR3. Per the germline V gene, CDR1 is PRHDT and CDR2 is FYEKMQ (reference sequence). V was pared by 2 bases and J by 3 bases, with 10 bases between.

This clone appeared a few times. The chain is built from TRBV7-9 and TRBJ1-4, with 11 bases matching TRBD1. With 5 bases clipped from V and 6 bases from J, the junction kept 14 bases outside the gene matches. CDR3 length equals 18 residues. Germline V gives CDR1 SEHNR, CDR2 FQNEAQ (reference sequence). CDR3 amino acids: CASSKGPGQGEAHEKLFF. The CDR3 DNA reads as TGTGCCAGCAGCAAAGGCCCGGGACAGGGGGAAGCTCATGAAAAACTGTTTTTT.

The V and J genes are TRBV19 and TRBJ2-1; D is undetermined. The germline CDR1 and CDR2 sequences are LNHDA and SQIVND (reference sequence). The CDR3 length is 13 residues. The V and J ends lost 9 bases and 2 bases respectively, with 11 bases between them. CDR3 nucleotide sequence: TGTGCCAGCTCTCTGGGCCCCTACAATGAGCAGTTCTTC. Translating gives CASSLGPYNEQFF.

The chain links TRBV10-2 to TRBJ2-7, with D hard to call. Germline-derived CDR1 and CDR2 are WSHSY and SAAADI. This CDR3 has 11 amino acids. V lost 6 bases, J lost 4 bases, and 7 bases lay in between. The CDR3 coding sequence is TGCGCCAGCAGCCAAACATACGAGCAGTACTTC. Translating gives CASSQTYEQYF.

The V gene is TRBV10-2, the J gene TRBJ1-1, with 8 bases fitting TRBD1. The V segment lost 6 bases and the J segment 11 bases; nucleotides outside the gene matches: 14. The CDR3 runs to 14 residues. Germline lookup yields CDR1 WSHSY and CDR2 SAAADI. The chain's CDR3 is CASRVSGQAESAFF. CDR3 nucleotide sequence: TGCGCCAGCAGGGTCTCGGGACAGGCGGAAAGCGCTTTCTTT.

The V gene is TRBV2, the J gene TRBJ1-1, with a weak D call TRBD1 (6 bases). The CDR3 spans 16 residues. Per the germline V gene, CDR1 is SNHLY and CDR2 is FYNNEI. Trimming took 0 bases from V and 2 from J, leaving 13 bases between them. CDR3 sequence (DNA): TGTGCCAGCAGTGAAGCGCTTGACAGGACCAACACTGAAGCTTTCTTT. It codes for CASSEALDRTNTEAFF.

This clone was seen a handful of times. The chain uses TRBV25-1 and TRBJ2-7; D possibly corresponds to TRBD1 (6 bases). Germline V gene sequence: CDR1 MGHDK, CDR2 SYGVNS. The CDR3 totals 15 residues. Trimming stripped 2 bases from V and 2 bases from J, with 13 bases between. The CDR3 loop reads CASSEGTNLPYEQYF. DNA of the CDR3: TGTGCCAGCAGTGAAGGGACAAACTTGCCCTACGAGCAGTACTTC.